Each of the 13 T cell receptor beta chains below was sequenced from the same sample in a study of low-dose radiotherapy and immunotherapy resistance in tumors (dated 2022 in TCRdb). The data were produced on an Illumina HiSeq 2500. First-strand cDNA was synthesized using Superscript III and a set of TRAV- and TRBV-specific primers, so that both TCRalpha and TCRbeta chains were covered. TCRs were amplified for 20 PCR cycles with Phusion, using a constant-region primer paired with the adapter attached to the V primers. The public reads were reprocessed in TCRdb via fastp at Q25 and MiXCR, keeping in-frame beta chains. All rows with the same CDR3 protein become a single entry with the most common DNA and genes. In this sample the table shows approximately 100,000 distinct CDR3 sequences, 20% to 25% of which occur a single time. The leading ten clones occupy about 4% of the sample. The time point tag for this specimen amounts to: after trial treatment. This specimen's treatment or condition label, per the study, means: LDRT plus nivolumab, ipilimumab, low-dose cyclophosphamide and aspirin (RACIN trial).

The sequencing used PBMCs, collected after low-dose radiotherapy plus immunotherapy. The receptors here all came from a male donor with prostate cancer.

The rearrangement uses TRBV20-1 and TRBJ1-1; possibly TRBD1 for D (6 bases). The CDR3 is 15 residues long. V was pared by 2 bases and J by 0 bases, with 13 bases between. Germline V gives CDR1 DFQATT, CDR2 SNEGSKA (reference sequence). CDR3 sequence reads: CSARSGASMNTEAFF. DNA for the CDR3: TGCAGTGCTAGATCGGGGGCGAGTATGAACACTGAAGCTTTCTTT.

The chain couples TRBV5-4 to TRBJ2-7; D not certain. The germline CDR1 and CDR2 sequences are SGHNT and YYREEE (reference sequence). Trimming left V 4 bases short and J 1 base short, with 15 bases between. The CDR3 is 15 residues long. The CDR3 DNA reads TGTGCCAGCAGCCCGGGCGGTGGGCATTCCTACGAGCAGTACTTC. This encodes CASSPGGGHSYEQYF.

This clonotype showed up many times. The J gene is TRBJ1-4, the V gene TRBV20-1; TRBD1 aligns across 9 bases. The length of the CDR3 is 16 residues. After removal of 5 bases from V and 1 base from J, the junction contained 8 bases not matched to a gene. Germline CDR1 is DFQATT and CDR2 is SNEGSKA (reference sequence). The CDR3: CSAAPTGGKTNEKLFF. The CDR3 DNA reads as TGCAGTGCTGCGCCGACAGGGGGTAAAACTAATGAAAAACTGTTTTTT.

This clonotype showed up many times. Here the CDR3 DNA reads TGTGCCAGCAGCGTAGACCCCCGAGAGACCCAGTACTTC. Translation gives CASSVDPRETQYF. The chain carries TRBV9 and TRBJ2-5; D is ambiguous. The CDR3 is 13 residues long. Trimming took 0 bases from V and 4 from J, leaving 7 bases between them. CDR1 and CDR2 (germline): SGDLS, YYNGEE.

The V call is TRBV20-1, the J call TRBJ2-5; a possible D gene is TRBD2 (7 bases). The CDR3 extends over 15 amino acids. The V gene lost 3 bases and the J gene lost 0 bases, with 14 bases spanning the gap. The V gene's germline CDR1 is DFQATT and CDR2 SNEGSKA (reference sequence). DNA of the CDR3: TGCAGTGCTAGGCGGTTAGGGGGGGACCAAGAGACCCAGTACTTC. Its translation is CSARRLGGDQETQYF.

There are many counts of this clonotype. V usage is TRBV19 and J usage is TRBJ2-1, with 9 positions matching TRBD1. The germline V gene encodes CDR1 LNHDA and CDR2 SQIVND (reference sequence). The CDR3 is 16 residues long. The junction had 10 bases not matched to a gene; V was cut back by 3 bases and J by 7 bases. The CDR3 nucleotides read TGTGCCAGTAGTATTGTCCGGACAGGGGAAATGAATGAGCAGTTCTTC. It codes for CASSIVRTGEMNEQFF. Full variable domain (missing parts from reference TRBV19 and TRBJ2-1): DGGITQSPKYLFRKEGQNVTLSCEQNLNHDAMYWYRQDPGQGLRLIYYSQIVNDFQKGDIAEGYSVSREKKESFPLTVTSAQKNPTAFYLCASSIVRTGEMNEQFFGPGTRLTVL.

At least ten counts were recorded for this clonotype. The chain carries TRBV5-1 and TRBJ2-6; D is possibly TRBD1 or TRBD2 (6 bases each). The CDR3 runs 17 residues. Looked up from germline, CDR1 is SGHRS and CDR2 is YFSETQ. V lost 0 bases, J lost 0 bases, and 10 bases lay in between. CDR3 DNA: TGCGCCAGCAGCTTGGCCGGAGGGGGCTCTGGGGCCAACGTCCTGACTTTC. Translation: CASSLAGGGSGANVLTF.

This clonotype was detected many times. J is TRBJ1-6 and V is TRBV2, with a tentative D call TRBD1 (5 bases). This CDR3 has 15 residues. With 4 bases removed from V and 5 bases from J, the gap between germline ends came to 12 bases. Germline CDR1 is SNHLY and CDR2 is FYNNEI. CDR3 coding DNA: TGTGCCAGCAGTGGTCCCGGACAAGATAATTCACCCCTCCACTTT. This gives the protein CASSGPGQDNSPLHF.

At least ten counts were recorded for this clonotype. This chain uses TRBV9 with TRBJ2-1; 8 bases agree with TRBD2. The CDR3 loop spans 18 amino acids. Germline V gene sequence: CDR1 SGDLS, CDR2 YYNGEE. The J segment lost 7 bases and the V segment lost 4 bases, leaving 19 bases of the junction unmatched. The CDR3 region has the DNA TGTGCCAGCAGCCCACGGCCAGACCCGGGACTAGTCCAAAATGAGCAGTTCTTC. Translation: CASSPRPDPGLVQNEQFF. Full variable domain (remainder filled in from reference TRBV9 and TRBJ2-1): DSGVTQTPKHLITATGQRVTLRCSPRSGDLSVYWYQQSLDQGLQFLIQYYNGEERAKGNILERFSAQQFPDLHSELNLSSLELGDSALYFCASSPRPDPGLVQNEQFFGPGTRLTVL.

There are many counts of this clonotype. The V and J genes are TRBV20-1 and TRBJ2-7, with TRBD1 matching over 10 bases. V was pared by 1 base and J by 5 bases, with 2 bases of the junction left unmatched. The CDR3 is 13 residues long. Germline assignment: CDR1 DFQATT and CDR2 SNEGSKA (reference sequence). The CDR3 sequence is CSARGTGGDEQYF. As DNA, the CDR3 is TGCAGTGCTAGAGGGACAGGGGGGGACGAGCAGTACTTC.

This clonotype was picked up many times. The V gene is TRBV19, the J gene TRBJ1-1, with 8 bases identical to TRBD1. Germline CDR1 LNHDA, CDR2 SQIVND (reference sequence). The CDR3 runs to 13 residues. J was trimmed by 4 bases and V by 6 bases; bases with no gene match: 4. The CDR3 region is CASRSTGGTEAFF. CDR3 sequence (DNA): TGTGCCAGTAGATCAACAGGGGGCACTGAAGCTTTCTTT.

This clonotype has a count of ten or more. The gene calls are TRBV3-1 and TRBJ2-7; a weak D match, TRBD2 (5 bases). The V and J ends lost 2 bases and 3 bases respectively, with 11 bases between them. The CDR3 spans 14 residues. Germline loops: CDR1 LGHDT, CDR2 YNNKEL (reference sequence). Written as DNA, the CDR3 is TGTGCCAGCAGCCAATCTCTAGCTCTCTACGAGCAGTACTTC. Protein product: CASSQSLALYEQYF.

This clonotype was seen repeatedly, ten times or more. Here the CDR3 reads CASSSSSGWNPNSPLHF. The CDR3 bases are TGTGCCAGCAGTTCCTCGTCGGGGTGGAATCCTAATTCACCCCTCCACTTT. This chain connects TRBV6-5 to TRBJ1-6, with no clear D. Trimming removed 4 bases at V and 6 bases at J, with 19 bases between. The CDR3 contains 17 residues. Per the germline V gene, CDR1 is MNHEY and CDR2 is SVGAGI.